This T cell receptor beta chain was sequenced for a study of Ad26.COV2.S vaccination and SARS-CoV-2 variants. On this clone: Its antigen is not identified.

The study's findings and limits: Measurements of TCR breadth and depth may have given underestimates of the total T cell responses.

V dropped 5 bases and J dropped 8 bases, with 15 bases sitting between them. This CDR3 region has 13 residues. Germline V gene lookup returns CDR1 SEHNR and CDR2 FQNEAQ (reference sequence). Profiled with immunoSEQ multiplex PCR; TCRdb holds only in-frame clones, not every one. The top ten clones hold about 10% of a sample with 200,000 to 250,000 clones, more than 75% of them seen once. The treatment denotes: roughly 19 received Ad26.COV2.S at low or high dose, single or two shots; roughly five received placebo; per-sample allocation not given. Each sample was drawn 63 days after the first injection (of vaccine or placebo).

Sequenced here: peripheral blood, sampled in a trial of Ad26.COV2.S vaccine versus placebo. The sequence derives from a person aged 18-65 years who received the Ad26.COV2.S COVID-19 vaccine or a placebo. The J gene is TRBJ1-1, the V gene TRBV7-9; TRBD1 is a possible D gene (6 bases). CDR3 protein: CASSPQGFTEAFF. CDR3 nucleotide sequence: TGTGCCAGCAGCCCCCAGGGGTTCACGGAAGCTTTCTTT.